This TCR beta chain was profiled in a study of T-cell reconstitution after alpha-beta-depleted transplantation in children. In germline, CDR1 is SGHRS, CDR2 YFSETQ. The V end lost 0 bases, the J end lost 6 bases, and 9 bases lay between the germline ends. CDR3 length: 13 residues. As it was prepared, the TCRbeta library received unique molecular identifiers. MiXCR was run by TCRdb on the PCR reads, yielding one entry per CDR3 protein. The sample includes a few hundred thousand distinct CDR3 sequences, approximately 12% of them seen just once. With regard to this clonotype: A read error is likely, as this CDR3 ends without the conserved phenylalanine or tryptophan.

V is TRBV5-1 and J is TRBJ1-1, with D tentatively TRBD1 (6 bases). This clonotype originated in a human donor who donated a stem cell graft to a child with combined immunodeficiency. This specimen consisted of PBMCs from the stem cell graft donor, obtained from the stem cell graft. This chain's CDR3 is CASSLAGAAEAFS. The CDR3, as DNA: TGCGCCAGCAGCTTGGCAGGGGCCGCTGAAGCTTTCTCT.